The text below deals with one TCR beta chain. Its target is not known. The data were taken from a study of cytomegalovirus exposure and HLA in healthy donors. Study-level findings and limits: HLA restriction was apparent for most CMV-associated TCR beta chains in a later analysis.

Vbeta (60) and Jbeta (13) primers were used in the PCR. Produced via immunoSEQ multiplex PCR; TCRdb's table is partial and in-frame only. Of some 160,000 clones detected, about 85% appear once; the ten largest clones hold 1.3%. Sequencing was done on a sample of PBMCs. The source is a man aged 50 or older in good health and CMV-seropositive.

CDR3 protein: CASSREDLDEKLFF. The CDR3 bases are TGTGCCAGCAGCCGGGAGGACCTGGATGAAAAACTGTTTTTT. This chain uses TRBV4-2 with TRBJ1-4; no clear D gene. There are 14 residues in the CDR3. The V gene's germline CDR1 is LGHNA and CDR2 YNFKEQ. V was clipped by 4 bases and J by 6 bases, with 12 bases between them.